These 30 T cell receptor beta chains were sequenced from one sample in a study of blood T cell repertoires in COVID-19. Measured with immunoSEQ multiplex PCR; TCRdb has only the in-frame clones, and not every one. Seen here are more than 85,000 clones, 70% to 85% observed once, and the top ten hold roughly 4%. The sequenced sample was peripheral blood. The receptors originated from a woman in her 50s with acute or convalescent COVID-19.

The chain employs TRBV5-1 and TRBJ2-1; TRBD1 agrees at 7 bases. From germline, CDR1 is SGHRS and CDR2 YFSETQ. The CDR3 contains 14 residues. V shed 0 bases, J shed 8 bases, and the junction held 5 bases outside the gene matches. The CDR3 DNA sequence: TGCGCCAGCAGCTTGGCTCGACAGGGCCATGAGCAGTTCTTC. As protein: CASSLARQGHEQFF.

The chain recombines TRBV7-9 with TRBJ1-1; weak D call: TRBD1 (5 bases). The V and J ends lost 5 bases and 3 bases respectively, with 13 bases between them. Germline values: CDR1 SEHNR, CDR2 FQNEAQ (reference sequence). CDR3 length: 14 amino acids. CDR3 sequence: CASSLIPGDTEAFF. Here the CDR3 DNA reads TGTGCCAGCAGCCTAATCCCGGGGGACACTGAAGCTTTCTTT. Complete variable domain (other parts from reference TRBV7-9 and TRBJ1-1): DTGVSQNPRHKITKRGQNVTFRCDPISEHNRLYWYRQTLGQGPEFLTYFQNEAQLEKSRLLSDRFSAERPKGSFSTLEIQRTEQGDSAMYLCASSLIPGDTEAFFGQGTRLTVV.

The V call is TRBV5-4, the J call TRBJ2-1; TRBD2 agrees at 14 bases. The V gene's germline CDR1 is SGHNT and CDR2 YYREEE (reference sequence). The junction had 7 bases not matched to a gene; V was cut back by 1 base and J by 10 bases. This CDR3 has 16 amino acids. The CDR3 spells CASSLIGTSGGGEQFF. CDR3 DNA sequence: TGTGCCAGCAGCTTGATCGGGACTAGCGGGGGCGGGGAGCAGTTCTTC.

The chain joins TRBV6-2 or TRBV6-3 to TRBJ1-5; TRBD1 matches 8 bases. V lost 0 bases, J lost 15 bases, and 13 bases stayed unmatched. Germline CDR1 is MNHEY and CDR2 is SVGEGT. The length of the CDR3 is 15 residues. In DNA form, the CDR3 reads TGTGCCAGCAGTTACTCGGGACAGGTCGCCCTTTCATGGCATTTT. Translated, it gives CASSYSGQVALSWHF.

CDR3 protein: CASSQVTSIHNEQFF. In DNA form, the CDR3 reads TGTGCCAGCAGCCAAGTAACCTCTATACACAATGAGCAGTTCTTC. V usage is TRBV4-2 and J usage is TRBJ2-1; D ambiguous. This CDR3 spans 15 amino acids. From germline, CDR1 is LGHNA and CDR2 YNFKEQ. Deletions cut 1 base from V and 5 bases from J, with 12 bases between.

V is TRBV19 and J is TRBJ2-7; 8 positions agree with TRBD1. After removal of 6 bases from V and 4 bases from J, the junction contained 11 bases not matched to a gene. The CDR3 has 15 residues. CDR1 is LNHDA and CDR2 is SQIVND in the germline V gene (reference sequence). The CDR3 bases are TGTGCCAGTAGGACAATTGACAGGGGCGAGTACGAGCAGTACTTC. It encodes CASRTIDRGEYEQYF. Together with reference TRBV19 and TRBJ2-7, the CDR3 gives the full variable domain: DGGITQSPKYLFRKEGQNVTLSCEQNLNHDAMYWYRQDPGQGLRLIYYSQIVNDFQKGDIAEGYSVSREKKESFPLTVTSAQKNPTAFYLCASRTIDRGEYEQYFGPGTRLTVT.

This clone was observed a handful of times. CDR3 sequence reads: CATSISGVRQGLLSSGNTIYF. The CDR3 DNA reads TGTGCCACCAGCATTTCGGGGGTTAGACAGGGCCTCCTTAGCTCTGGAAACACCATATATTTT. This chain uses TRBV15 with TRBJ1-3; 7 nucleotides match TRBD1. Germline assignment: CDR1 LNHNV and CDR2 YYDKDF (reference sequence). The CDR3 runs to 21 residues. Losses at the gene ends were 4 bases for V and 0 bases for J; bases not matched to a gene: 21.

This clone was recorded once. CDR3 sequence: CASSLGAGSSSYNEQFF. As DNA, the CDR3 is TGCGCCAGCAGCTTGGGGGCGGGGTCCAGCTCCTACAATGAGCAGTTCTTC. The rearrangement links TRBV5-1 to TRBJ2-1, with D possibly matching TRBD2 (6 bases). Germline V CDR1 and CDR2: SGHRS, YFSETQ. The CDR3 has 17 residues. V was clipped by 0 bases and J by 0 bases, with 13 bases between them.

This chain joins TRBV12-3 or TRBV12-4 and TRBJ1-2; no clear D gene. The V end lost 7 bases, the J end lost 4 bases, and 13 bases lay between the germline ends. This CDR3 is built from 13 residues. The CDR3 nucleotides are TGTGCCAGCACCTCGTGGGAGCTCTATGGCTACACCTTC. This codes for CASTSWELYGYTF.

A word on this clone: The same CDR3 is also encoded by other DNA sequences in this sample. The chain couples TRBV7-2 to TRBJ1-5; 9 nucleotides match TRBD1. Per germline, CDR1 SGHTA and CDR2 FQGNSA. The CDR3 is 14 amino acids. Losses at the gene ends were 5 bases for V and 2 bases for J; bases not matched to a gene: 1. The CDR3 spells CASSRTGGNQPQHF. DNA of the CDR3: TGTGCCAGCAGCCGGACAGGGGGCAATCAGCCCCAGCATTTT.

This rearrangement joins TRBV19 to TRBJ1-2, with D possibly being TRBD1 (5 bases). The V end was cut by 4 bases, the J end by 6 bases, with 18 bases between. Germline V gene lookup returns CDR1 LNHDA and CDR2 SQIVND (reference sequence). CDR3 size: 15 residues. CDR3 amino acids: CASSRGGQSVHGYTF. The CDR3 DNA is TGTGCCAGTAGTAGGGGCGGCCAATCGGTACATGGCTACACCTTC.

As concerns this clone: Other DNA sequences within the sample encode an identical CDR3. The chain uses TRBV19 and TRBJ1-1; maybe TRBD1 (5 bases). Trimming left V 4 bases short and J 4 bases short, with 10 bases between. Germline assignment: CDR1 LNHDA and CDR2 SQIVND (reference sequence). This CDR3 is built from 13 residues. The CDR3 coding sequence is TGTGCCAGTAGTAGCTGGGGGGGCACTGAAGCTTTCTTT. Amino acid sequence: CASSSWGGTEAFF. The variable domain in full, with the rest retrieved from reference TRBV19 and TRBJ1-1, is DGGITQSPKYLFRKEGQNVTLSCEQNLNHDAMYWYRQDPGQGLRLIYYSQIVNDFQKGDIAEGYSVSREKKESFPLTVTSAQKNPTAFYLCASSSWGGTEAFFGQGTRLTVV.

In DNA form, the CDR3 reads TGTGCCAGTAGTATAGCGGGGGGACAGGGGGACATTCAGTACTTC. It is translated as CASSIAGGQGDIQYF. The chain uses TRBV19 and TRBJ2-4, with 11 bases identical to TRBD1. With V trimmed by 1 base and J by 8 bases, 4 bases remained unmatched. Looked up from germline, CDR1 is LNHDA and CDR2 is SQIVND (reference sequence). This CDR3 region has 15 residues.

The V call is TRBV28, the J call TRBJ2-2, with 11 positions matching TRBD2. J gave up 7 bases and V 2 bases, and 12 bases lay outside the gene matches. The CDR3 loop spans 18 amino acids. CDR1 is MDHEN and CDR2 is SYDVKM in the germline V gene. As DNA, the CDR3 is TGTGCCAGCAGTTTAGCCCCCTTAGCGGGGGGGCCGGACGGGGAGCTGTTTTTT. Translation gives CASSLAPLAGGPDGELFF.

This clone was observed a handful of times. V is TRBV28 and J is TRBJ2-3, with a possible D match to TRBD2 (6 bases). Trimming pared 5 bases from V and 2 bases from J, leaving 17 bases between. Germline values: CDR1 MDHEN, CDR2 SYDVKM. CDR3 length: 16 residues. Here the CDR3 DNA reads TGTGCCAGCAGTCCGGATAGGAGCGGGTTCACAGATACGCAGTATTTT. This sequence encodes CASSPDRSGFTDTQYF.

The V call is TRBV10-3, the J call TRBJ2-7; 7 bases fit TRBD1. The CDR3 sequence is 15 residues long. Unmatched junction bases numbered 13, after V lost 6 bases and J lost 5 bases. In germline, CDR1 is ENHRY, CDR2 SYGVKD. CDR3 loop: CAISPTGQGVDEQYF. The CDR3 DNA reads TGTGCCATCAGCCCCACGGGCCAGGGGGTCGACGAGCAGTACTTC.

The rearrangement joins TRBV10-3 to TRBJ1-5; weak D call: TRBD1 (5 bases). V was clipped by 2 bases and J by 2 bases, with 7 bases between them. Germline V gene sequence: CDR1 ENHRY, CDR2 SYGVKD. The length of the CDR3 is 14 residues. CDR3 DNA sequence: TGTGCCATCAGTGAGATACAGGGCAATCAGCCCCAGCATTTT. This translates into CAISEIQGNQPQHF.

The chain links TRBV5-1 to TRBJ1-2; D remains ambiguous. Trimming removed 0 bases at V and 2 bases at J, with 8 bases between. The CDR3 is 14 residues long. Germline V gives CDR1 SGHRS, CDR2 YFSETQ. The CDR3 nucleotides are TGCGCCAGCAGCTTGGAGATCGAGAACTATGGCTACACCTTC. Its translation: CASSLEIENYGYTF.

The CDR3 DNA reads as TGTGCCAGCAGCCAGCCTACTAGCGGGCGCTACCAAGAGACCCAGTACTTC. Its translation is CASSQPTSGRYQETQYF. The rearrangement uses TRBV14 and TRBJ2-5; 9 bases are a match to TRBD2. The CDR3 spans 17 residues. Germline V gene data show CDR1 as SGHDN and CDR2 as FVKESK. V lost 3 bases and J lost 0; bases outside the gene matches: 8.

The chain couples TRBV5-8 to TRBJ2-3, with 8 bases aligning to TRBD2. V lost 4 bases and J lost 3; bases outside the gene matches: 13. Germline CDR1 reads SGHTS; CDR2 reads YDEGEE. The CDR3 has 17 amino acids. The CDR3 coding sequence is TGTGCCAGCAGCACCAGGGCGGCGGGGGGCGGTACAGATACGCAGTATTTT. Residues: CASSTRAAGGGTDTQYF.

The chain links TRBV19 to TRBJ2-7; possibly TRBD2 for D (7 bases). Germline values: CDR1 LNHDA, CDR2 SQIVND (reference sequence). The germline V and J ends were trimmed by 8 bases and 6 bases, with 20 bases remaining between them. The CDR3 covers 14 residues. The CDR3 coding sequence is TGTGCCAGTTCTAAGGCCGCGGGGGCTGGCGAGCAGTACTTC. Encoded protein: CASSKAAGAGEQYF.

A few counts support this clone. This chain connects TRBV5-6 to TRBJ1-6; D gene uncertain. The germline V gene encodes CDR1 SGHDT and CDR2 YYEEEE. The CDR3 sequence is 17 residues long. V lost 0 bases and J lost 7, with 17 bases in between. The CDR3 spells CASSLGEIRRGNSPLHF. DNA for the CDR3: TGTGCCAGCAGCTTGGGGGAAATCAGGAGAGGGAATTCACCCCTCCACTTT. Full variable domain (missing parts from reference TRBV5-6 and TRBJ1-6): DAGVTQSPTHLIKTRGQQVTLRCSPKSGHDTVSWYQQALGQGPQFIFQYYEEEERQRGNFPDRFSGHQFPNYSSELNVNALLLGDSALYLCASSLGEIRRGNSPLHFGNGTRLTVT.

The chain joins TRBV19 to TRBJ2-5; TRBD2 matches 8 bases. The CDR3 contains 14 residues. The V gene's germline CDR1 is LNHDA and CDR2 SQIVND (reference sequence). After removal of 8 bases from V and 4 bases from J, the junction contained 9 bases not matched to a gene. The CDR3 loop is CASAGTRDIETQYF. The CDR3 bases are TGTGCCAGTGCCGGGACTAGGGATATAGAGACCCAGTACTTC.

This clone was counted between two and nine times. The chain carries TRBV19 and TRBJ1-1; D is ambiguous. Germline values: CDR1 LNHDA, CDR2 SQIVND (reference sequence). Trimming cost V 10 bases and J 0 bases, with 15 bases left between them. The CDR3 is made up of 14 amino acids. Written as DNA, the CDR3 is TGTGCCACCCTCGACACTAGGGTGAACACTGAAGCTTTCTTT. Translating it yields CATLDTRVNTEAFF.

The gene calls are TRBV7-2 and TRBJ2-7, with TRBD1 identical over 7 bases. With 5 bases clipped from V and 6 bases from J, the junction kept 7 bases outside the gene matches. The CDR3 extends over 13 amino acids. Germline loops: CDR1 SGHTA, CDR2 FQGNSA. CDR3 in DNA: TGTGCCAGCAGCCCAATGTCAGGGGGCGAGCAGTACTTC. It yields the protein CASSPMSGGEQYF.

The chain combines TRBV28 with TRBJ2-7, with a possible D match to TRBD2 (5 bases). This CDR3 comprises 13 residues. Per the germline V gene, CDR1 is MDHEN and CDR2 is SYDVKM. V dropped 6 bases and J dropped 4 bases, with 13 bases sitting between them. The CDR3 is CASSRGSTYEQYF. CDR3 DNA: TGTGCCAGCAGCCGAGGGAGCACGTACGAGCAGTACTTC.

The chain combines TRBV5-1 with TRBJ2-1, with TRBD2 identical over 12 bases. This CDR3 region has 18 residues. CDR1 SGHRS and CDR2 YFSETQ come from the germline V gene. V was clipped by 1 base and J by 2 bases; unmatched bases: 7. The CDR3 nucleotides read TGCGCCAGCAGCTTGCGCCTAGCGGGGGGGTCCACCTACAATGAGCAGTTCTTC. This translates into CASSLRLAGGSTYNEQFF.

The V gene is TRBV28, the J gene TRBJ2-7; D perhaps matches TRBD1 (6 bases). The CDR3 sequence is 14 residues long. V dropped 9 bases and J dropped 1 base, with 16 bases sitting between them. CDR1 and CDR2 (germline): MDHEN, SYDVKM. The CDR3 sequence: CASSRTARSYEQYF. The DNA for the CDR3 is TGTGCCAGTTCACGGACAGCTAGATCCTACGAGCAGTACTTC.

The V call is TRBV30, the J call TRBJ2-3; a possible D gene is TRBD1 (5 bases). Germline CDR1 GTSNPN, CDR2 SVGIG (reference sequence). The CDR3 runs 12 residues. Trimming left V 2 bases short and J 4 bases short, with 7 bases between. CDR3 sequence reads: CAWSKGPDTQYF. The CDR3 bases are TGTGCCTGGAGTAAGGGGCCAGATACGCAGTATTTT.

This sequence joins TRBV28 and TRBJ1-4; 8 bases fit TRBD1. The CDR3 extends over 16 amino acids. Trimming removed 6 bases from V and 0 bases from J; junction bases left unmatched: 6. Germline loops: CDR1 MDHEN, CDR2 SYDVKM. This chain's CDR3 is CASSRTGLATNEKLFF. The DNA of the CDR3 is TGTGCCAGCAGCCGGACAGGGTTAGCAACTAATGAAAAACTGTTTTTT.